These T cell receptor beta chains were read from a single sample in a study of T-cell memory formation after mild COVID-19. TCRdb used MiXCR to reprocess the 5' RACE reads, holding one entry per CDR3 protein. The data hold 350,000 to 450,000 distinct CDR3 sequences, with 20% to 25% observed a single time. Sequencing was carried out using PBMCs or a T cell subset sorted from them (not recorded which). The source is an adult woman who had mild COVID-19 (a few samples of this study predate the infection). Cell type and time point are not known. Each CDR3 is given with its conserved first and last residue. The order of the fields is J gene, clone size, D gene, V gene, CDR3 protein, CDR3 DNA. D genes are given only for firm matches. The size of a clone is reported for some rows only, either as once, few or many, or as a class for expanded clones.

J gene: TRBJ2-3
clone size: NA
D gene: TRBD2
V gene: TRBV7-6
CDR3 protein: CASSRPGTRATDTQYF
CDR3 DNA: TGTGCCAGCAGCCGACCCGGGACTAGGGCTACAGATACGCAGTATTTT

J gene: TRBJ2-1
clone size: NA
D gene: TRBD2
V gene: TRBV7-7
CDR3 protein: CASSPVAGGIYNEQFF
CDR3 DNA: TGTGCCAGCAGCCCGGTAGCGGGGGGTATCTACAATGAGCAGTTCTTC

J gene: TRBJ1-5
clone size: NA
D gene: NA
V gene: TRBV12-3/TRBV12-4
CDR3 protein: CASSQDLPLPQHF
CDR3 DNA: TGTGCCAGCAGCCAGGACTTACCCCTGCCCCAGCATTTT

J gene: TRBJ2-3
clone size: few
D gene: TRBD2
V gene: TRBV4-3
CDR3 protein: CASSQDLGTSGRGSTDTQYF
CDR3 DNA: TGCGCCAGCAGCCAAGATCTTGGGACTAGCGGGAGGGGAAGCACAGATACGCAGTATTTT

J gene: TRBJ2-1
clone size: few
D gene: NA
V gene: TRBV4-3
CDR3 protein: CASSQEGKGDEQFF
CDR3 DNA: TGCGCCAGCAGCCAAGAAGGTAAAGGGGATGAGCAGTTCTTC

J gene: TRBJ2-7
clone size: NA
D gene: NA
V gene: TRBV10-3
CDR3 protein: CAISESWQGEQYF
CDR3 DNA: TGTGCCATCAGTGAGTCATGGCAGGGCGAGCAGTACTTC

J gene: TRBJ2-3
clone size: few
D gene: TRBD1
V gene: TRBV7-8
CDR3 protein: CASDGQGPADTQYF
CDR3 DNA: TGTGCCAGCGACGGACAGGGGCCCGCAGATACGCAGTATTTT

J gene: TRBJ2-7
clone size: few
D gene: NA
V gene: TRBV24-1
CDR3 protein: CATSDLTGSEQYF
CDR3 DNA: TGTGCCACCAGTGACCTTACAGGTTCCGAGCAGTACTTC

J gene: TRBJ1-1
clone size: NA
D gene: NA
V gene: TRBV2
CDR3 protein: CASALSRADVATEAFF
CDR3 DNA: TGTGCCAGCGCCCTTTCGAGGGCGGATGTAGCGACTGAAGCTTTCTTT

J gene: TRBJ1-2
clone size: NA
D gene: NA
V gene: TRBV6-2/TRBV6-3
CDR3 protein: CASSGYQSNNYGYTF
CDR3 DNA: TGTGCCAGCAGTGGATACCAGTCCAATAACTATGGCTACACCTTC

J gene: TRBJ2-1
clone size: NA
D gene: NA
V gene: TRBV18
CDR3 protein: CASSPRQEVNEQFF
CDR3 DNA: TGTGCCAGCTCACCGAGACAGGAGGTCAATGAGCAGTTCTTC

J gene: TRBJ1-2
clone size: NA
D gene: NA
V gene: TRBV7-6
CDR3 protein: CASSLGEGNGYTF
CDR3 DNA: TGTGCCAGCAGCTTAGGAGAAGGGAATGGCTACACCTTC

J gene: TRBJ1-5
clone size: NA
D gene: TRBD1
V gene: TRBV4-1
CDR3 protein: CASSHRGQGDQPQHF
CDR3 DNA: TGCGCCAGCAGCCACCGGGGACAGGGGGATCAGCCCCAGCATTTT

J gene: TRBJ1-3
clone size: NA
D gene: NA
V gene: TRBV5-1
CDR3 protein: CASSDGRLSGNTIYF
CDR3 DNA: TGCGCCAGCAGCGACGGACGGCTCTCTGGAAACACCATATATTTT

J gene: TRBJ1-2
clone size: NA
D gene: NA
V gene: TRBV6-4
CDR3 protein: CASSDPGRGNYGYTF
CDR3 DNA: TGTGCCAGCAGTGACCCTGGGCGGGGTAACTATGGCTACACCTTC

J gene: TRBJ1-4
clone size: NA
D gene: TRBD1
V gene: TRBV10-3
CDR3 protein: CATSSTGTVNEKLFF
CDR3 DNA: TGTGCCACCTCAAGCACTGGGACAGTCAATGAAAAACTGTTTTTT

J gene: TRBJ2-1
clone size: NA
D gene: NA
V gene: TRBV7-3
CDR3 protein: CASSEVVGEQFF
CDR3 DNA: TGTGCCAGCTCCGAGGTTGTGGGTGAGCAGTTCTTC

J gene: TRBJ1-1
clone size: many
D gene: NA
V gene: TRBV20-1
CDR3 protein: CSAPAGGPGTEAFF
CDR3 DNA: TGCAGTGCTCCGGCGGGGGGGCCGGGGACTGAAGCTTTCTTT